This T cell receptor beta chain derives from a study of T cell responses to AZD1222 COVID-19 vaccine. Study-wide context: Samples with a second dose at about 4 or about 12 weeks were pooled together. General study points: Dominant at 160-218 and 743-854, vaccine-associated CD4 TCRs also spanned spike. The sample set comprised mostly white British donors with more females, and clonal diversity was possibly underestimated. Repertoire sampling was restricted to post-peak T cell response timepoints.

Germline loops: CDR1 SGDLS, CDR2 YYNGEE. The CDR3 has 15 amino acids. V was cut by 0 bases and J by 4 bases, with 13 bases left in between. Using immunoSEQ multiplex PCR, the repertoire was profiled, and TCRdb retains in-frame clones only, with some absent. Seen here are 85,000 to 110,000 clones, roughly 91% observed once, and the top ten hold about 5%. This clone appeared once. The antigen remains undetermined. Sequences were derived from peripheral blood, sampled on day 0 of AZD1222 vaccination. V gene TRBV9 combines with J gene TRBJ1-1; tentative D call: TRBD1 (6 bases). The source is an adult in good health. As DNA, the CDR3 is TGTGCCAGCAGCGTAGAGGGCAGGGGTATCACTGAAGCTTTCTTT. This translates into CASSVEGRGITEAFF.